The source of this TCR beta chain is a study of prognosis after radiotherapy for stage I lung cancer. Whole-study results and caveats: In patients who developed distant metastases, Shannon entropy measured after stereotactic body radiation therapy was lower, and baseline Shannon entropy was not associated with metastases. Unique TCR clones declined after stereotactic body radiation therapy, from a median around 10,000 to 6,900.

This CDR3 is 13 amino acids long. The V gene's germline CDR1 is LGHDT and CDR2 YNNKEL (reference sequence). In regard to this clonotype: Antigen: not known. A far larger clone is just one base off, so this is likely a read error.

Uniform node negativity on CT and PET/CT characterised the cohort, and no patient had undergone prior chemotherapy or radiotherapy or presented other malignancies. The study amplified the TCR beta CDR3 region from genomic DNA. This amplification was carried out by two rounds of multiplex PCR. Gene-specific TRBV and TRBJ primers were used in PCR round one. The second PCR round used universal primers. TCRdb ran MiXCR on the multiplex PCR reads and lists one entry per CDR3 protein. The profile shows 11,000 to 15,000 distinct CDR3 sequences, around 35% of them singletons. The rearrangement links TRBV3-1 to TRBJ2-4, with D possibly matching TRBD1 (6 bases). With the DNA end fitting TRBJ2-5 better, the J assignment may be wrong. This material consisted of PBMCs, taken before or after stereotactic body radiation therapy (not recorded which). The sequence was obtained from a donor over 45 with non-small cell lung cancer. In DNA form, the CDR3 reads TGTGCCAGCAGCTCGCAGGGGTGGCAGACCCAGTACTTC. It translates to CASSSQGWQTQYF.